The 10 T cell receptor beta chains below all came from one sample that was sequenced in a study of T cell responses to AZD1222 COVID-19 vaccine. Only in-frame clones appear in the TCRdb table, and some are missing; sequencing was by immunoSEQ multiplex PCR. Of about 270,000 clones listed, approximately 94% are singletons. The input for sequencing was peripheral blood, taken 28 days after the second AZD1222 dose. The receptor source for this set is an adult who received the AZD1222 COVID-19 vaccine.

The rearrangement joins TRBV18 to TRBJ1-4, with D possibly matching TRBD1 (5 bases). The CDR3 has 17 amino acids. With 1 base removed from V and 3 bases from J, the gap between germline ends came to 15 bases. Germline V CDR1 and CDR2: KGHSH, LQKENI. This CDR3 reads CASSPQRDLLSNEKLFF. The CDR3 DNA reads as TGTGCCAGCTCACCACAAAGGGACCTTTTATCTAATGAAAAACTGTTTTTT.

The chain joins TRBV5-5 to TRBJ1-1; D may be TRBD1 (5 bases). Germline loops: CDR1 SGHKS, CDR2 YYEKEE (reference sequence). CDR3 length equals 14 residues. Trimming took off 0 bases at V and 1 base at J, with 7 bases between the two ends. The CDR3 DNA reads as TGTGCCAGCAGCTTGGGGGGCCCGAACACTGAAGCTTTCTTT. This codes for CASSLGGPNTEAFF.

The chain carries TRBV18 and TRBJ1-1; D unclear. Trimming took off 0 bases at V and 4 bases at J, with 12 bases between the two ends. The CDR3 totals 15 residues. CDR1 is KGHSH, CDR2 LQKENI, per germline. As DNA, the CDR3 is TGTGCCAGCTCACCACCGGCGCGGAGCGGCACTGAAGCTTTCTTT. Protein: CASSPPARSGTEAFF.

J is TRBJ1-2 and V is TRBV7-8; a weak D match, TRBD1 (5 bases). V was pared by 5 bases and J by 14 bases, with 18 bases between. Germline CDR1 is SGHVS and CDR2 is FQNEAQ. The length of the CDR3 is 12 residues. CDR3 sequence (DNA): TGTGCCAGCAGCGCGACGGCGGGGGTAGGGACCTTC. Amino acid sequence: CASSATAGVGTF. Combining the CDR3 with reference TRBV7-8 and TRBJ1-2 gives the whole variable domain GAGVSQSPRYKVAKRGQDVALRCDPISGHVSLFWYQQALGQGPEFLTYFQNEAQLDKSGLPSDRFFAERPEGSVSTLKIQRTQQEDSAVYLCASSATAGVGTFGSGTRLTVV.

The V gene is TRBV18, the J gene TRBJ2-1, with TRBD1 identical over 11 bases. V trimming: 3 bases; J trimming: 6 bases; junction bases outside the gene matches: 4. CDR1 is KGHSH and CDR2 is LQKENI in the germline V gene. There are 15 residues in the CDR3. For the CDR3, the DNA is TGTGCCAGCTCACCGGGACAGGGGGAGGCCAATGAGCAGTTCTTC. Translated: CASSPGQGEANEQFF.

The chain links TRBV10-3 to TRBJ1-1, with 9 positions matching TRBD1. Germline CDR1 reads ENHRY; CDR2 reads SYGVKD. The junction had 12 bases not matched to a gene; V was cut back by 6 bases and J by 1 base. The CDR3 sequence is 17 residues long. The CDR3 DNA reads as TGTGCCATCAGAAACGCCTGGGACAGGGAGGGGAACACTGAAGCTTTCTTT. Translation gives CAIRNAWDREGNTEAFF.

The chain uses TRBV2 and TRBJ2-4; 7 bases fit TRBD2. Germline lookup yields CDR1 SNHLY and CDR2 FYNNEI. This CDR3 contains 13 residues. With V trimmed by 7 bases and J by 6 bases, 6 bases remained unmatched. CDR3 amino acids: CASTWEGLNIQYF. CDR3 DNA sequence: TGTGCCAGCACGTGGGAGGGGTTAAACATTCAGTACTTC.

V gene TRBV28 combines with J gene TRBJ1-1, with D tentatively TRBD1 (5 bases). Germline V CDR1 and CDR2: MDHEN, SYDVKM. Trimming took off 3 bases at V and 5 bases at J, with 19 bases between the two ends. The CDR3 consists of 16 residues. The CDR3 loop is CASSLGPLRRGTEAFF. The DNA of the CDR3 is TGTGCCAGCAGTTTGGGACCATTACGAAGAGGGACTGAAGCTTTCTTT. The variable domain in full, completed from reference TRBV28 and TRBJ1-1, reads DVKVTQSSRYLVKRTGEKVFLECVQDMDHENMFWYRQDPGLGLRLIYFSYDVKMKEKGDIPEGYSVSREKKERFSLILESASTNQTSMYLCASSLGPLRRGTEAFFGQGTRLTVV.

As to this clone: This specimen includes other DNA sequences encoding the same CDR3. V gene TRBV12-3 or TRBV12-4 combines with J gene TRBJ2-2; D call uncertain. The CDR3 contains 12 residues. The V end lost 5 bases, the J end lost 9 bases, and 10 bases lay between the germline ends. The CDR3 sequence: CASSPGGRELFF. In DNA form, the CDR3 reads TGTGCCAGCAGTCCCGGTGGTAGGGAGCTGTTTTTT.

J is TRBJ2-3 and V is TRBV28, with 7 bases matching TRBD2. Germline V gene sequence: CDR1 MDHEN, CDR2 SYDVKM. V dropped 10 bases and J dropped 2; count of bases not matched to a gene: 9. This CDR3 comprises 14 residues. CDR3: CAIAGTTNTDTQYF. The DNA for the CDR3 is TGTGCCATCGCCGGGACTACCAACACAGATACGCAGTATTTT.